The clone carrying this T cell receptor (beta chain) was found many times. The data stem from a study of T cells in Graves' hyperthyroidism and ophthalmopathy. It was RNA transcripts that yielded the amplified TCR beta CDR3 regions. The HTBI primer set drove a first-round RT-PCR of the TCR CDR3. TCRdb used MiXCR to reprocess the multiplex PCR reads, holding one entry per CDR3 protein. The repertoire holds 490,000 or so distinct CDR3 sequences, with 20% as singletons. This CDR3 has 14 residues. Trimming took off 4 bases at V and 6 bases at J, with 17 bases between the two ends. Germline V gene data show CDR1 as DFQATT and CDR2 as SNEGSKA (reference sequence).

This TCR derives from a man aged 35 to 55 with Graves' ophthalmopathy. The sample taken for sequencing was blood. This chain uses TRBV20-1 with TRBJ2-3, with a weak D call TRBD2 (7 bases). CDR3 bases: TGCAGTGCTACCAAGGGGGGGCCATGGGATACGCAGTATTTT. It codes for CSATKGGPWDTQYF.